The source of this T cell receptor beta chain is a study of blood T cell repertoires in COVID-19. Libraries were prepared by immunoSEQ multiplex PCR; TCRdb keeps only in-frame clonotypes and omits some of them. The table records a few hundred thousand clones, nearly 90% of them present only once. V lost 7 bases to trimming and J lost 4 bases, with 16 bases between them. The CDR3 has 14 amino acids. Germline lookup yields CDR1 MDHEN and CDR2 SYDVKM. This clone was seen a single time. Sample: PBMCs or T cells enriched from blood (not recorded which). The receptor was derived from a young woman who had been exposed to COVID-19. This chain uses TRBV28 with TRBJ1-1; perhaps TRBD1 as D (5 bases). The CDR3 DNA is TGTGCCAGCACCAGACAGCGGGGGGGCACTGAAGCTTTCTTT. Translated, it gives CASTRQRGGTEAFF.